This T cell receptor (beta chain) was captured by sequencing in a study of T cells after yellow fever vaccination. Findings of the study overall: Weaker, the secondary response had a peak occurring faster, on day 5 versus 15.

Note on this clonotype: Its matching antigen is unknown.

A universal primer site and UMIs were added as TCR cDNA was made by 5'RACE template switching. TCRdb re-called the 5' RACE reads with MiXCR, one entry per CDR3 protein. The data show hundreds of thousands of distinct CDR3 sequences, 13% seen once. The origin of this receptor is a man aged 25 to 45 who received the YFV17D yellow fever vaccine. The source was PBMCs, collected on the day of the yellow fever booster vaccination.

For the CDR3, the DNA is TGTGCCAGTATCGACCCCATTAGGGGGGCGCGGACTACAGGGGCCAACGTCCTGACTTTC. Protein: CASIDPIRGARTTGANVLTF. The rearrangement links TRBV19 to TRBJ2-6; the D gene could be TRBD1 or TRBD2 (6 bases each). This CDR3 is 20 amino acids long. Trimming removed 7 bases from V and 4 bases from J, with 29 bases in between. In germline, CDR1 is LNHDA, CDR2 SQIVND (reference sequence).